This TCR beta chain stems from a study of beta chain features in type 1 diabetes (dated by TCRdb to between 2018 and 2020). About the study as a whole: Patients and healthy donors did not differ in mean age, gender distribution, total cell number or subset yield. Whereas all 30 or so donors provided naive and central memory subsets, regulatory and stem cell-like memory subsets were isolated from just 8 patients and roughly eight healthy donors. A total of some 100,000,000 sorted cells were examined across all samples, and a strong correlation was observed between cell number per subset and RNA yield. In the study, recently diagnosed type 1 diabetes patients and matched healthy donors were compared on the TCRB repertoires of their sorted circulating CD4+ T cell subsets.

The CDR3 spans 13 residues, from the cysteine through the phenylalanine. Solely the CDR3 DNA is kept, with 39 bases framed from the first base. The germline V gene (reference sequence) specifies SGHNT as CDR1 and YYREEE as CDR2. Germline trimming amounts to 4 bases on V and 4 bases on J, with 3 as the count of junction bases outside the gene matches. On the study overall, not on this receptor specifically: Fewer insertions and more nucleotide deletions at VDJ recombination sites were observed in patients with type 1 diabetes, implying thymic rearrangement abnormalities. HLA sub-analyses involved small numbers of individuals, so any influence of HLA type on TCRB rearrangement remained unresolved. Shorter templates might be favored by PCR, yet because patient and control samples were amplified and corrected together, any such skew would affect both groups equally. In all four CD4+ subsets, TCRB CDR3 length was moderately but significantly shorter in type 1 diabetes patients. Sequencing cDNA rather than genomic DNA could over-represent highly expressing activated cells, although activation and CD3 levels did not differ between groups. The naive, central memory and regulatory TCRB repertoires appeared to resemble one another more closely among patients than among healthy donors.

The entire amount of isolated RNA was reverse transcribed using the High Capacity cDNA Reverse Transcription Kit, so the sequenced TCRB transcripts were expressed ones. Deep immunoSEQ sequencing was performed on naive, central memory and regulatory T cell samples, with an average of approximately 4 million total reads per sample. After sorted cells were lysed in RLT buffer, RNA was extracted with DNase-treated RNeasy Micro or Mini kits, with the choice depending on cell number. To prevent cross-contamination, each cell subset was processed individually, whereas patient and healthy donor samples were processed jointly. The immunoSEQ multiplex PCR was used to amplify TCRB sequences from cDNA, generating 87-bp fragments that spanned the CDR3 region. The amplicons were sequenced using the Illumina HiSeq platform. The study's processing was this. PCR bias was computationally corrected using synthetic template baselines, reads within Hamming distance 2 were collapsed, and singletons that could not be merged were discarded. Reads were aligned against IMGT so that V, D and J genes, CDR3 length and insertions or deletions at six rearrangement sites could be assigned. Within each subset, clonotype counts were normalized to sorted cell number, after which true diversity and Gini coefficients were computed with the tcR R package. The overlap coefficient, calculated on TCRB nucleotide sequences, was used to quantify repertoire sharing. TCRdb's version of the immuneACCESS table is confined to in-frame rearrangements and falls short of the full clone set. An unresolved V gene accounts for under half of the shortfall where checked; the remainder is of unknown origin. V, J and clone size are those of that table, while D and trimming were read from the DNA. This sample lists around 290,000 clones; about 7.8% were detected once. Approximately 1% of the sample is in the top ten clones.

This clone occurred a few times. This receptor's antigen is unknown. Base qualities are missing; no much larger clone stands one base away. This specimen includes other DNA sequences encoding the same CDR3. A single peripheral blood draw of about 116 mL on average was collected from each donor into heparinised tubes. A BD FACSAria II was used to sort naive, central memory, regulatory and stem cell-like memory CD4+ T cells with a panel that included CD45RO, CCR7, CD25, CD127, CD95 and CD27. All sorted populations exceeded 95% purity. PBMCs were separated immediately by Lymphoprep density gradient centrifugation and were stained directly, without being cultured. To minimize batch effects, samples were stained and sorted in pairs, one healthy donor with one patient per experiment.

The rearrangement joined TRBV5-4 to TRBJ2-5; TRBD1 agrees with 8 junctional bases. Sequenced sample: central memory CD4+ T cells from blood. The source is a woman younger than 30 in good health. The nucleotides read TGTGCCAGCAGCCGTGACAGGGGAGAGACCCAGTACTTC. It codes for CASSRDRGETQYF.